The sequence of this T cell receptor beta chain was determined in a study of beta chain features in type 1 diabetes. Notes on the study in general: Possibly, sequencing cDNA over-represented cells that had high TCR expression levels. Researchers caution that PCR might favor shorter templates, equally among patients and controls. Patients showed naive, central memory and Treg TCRB repertoires that appeared more similar than those of healthy donors.

Trimming stripped 3 bases from V and 5 bases from J, with 14 bases between. The V gene's germline CDR1 is LNHDA and CDR2 SQIVND (reference sequence). The CDR3 runs 15 residues. Sequencing targeted expressed TCRB transcripts, as all isolated RNA had been reverse transcribed. Naive, central memory and regulatory T cell samples produced a mean of about 3.5 million reads. The data were produced by immunoSEQ multiplex PCR, yet TCRdb's version contains in-frame clones alone and is incomplete. The profile shows fewer than 150,000 clones, 6.9% of them singletons. There are a few counts of this clone. The antigen is unknown.

V gene TRBV19 combines with J gene TRBJ1-5; no definite D call. The receptor was isolated from a woman in her twenties or thirties in good health. Source material: central memory CD4+ T cells from blood. Here the CDR3 DNA reads TGTGCCAGTAGTATCGACGGAGGAGGAGATCAGCCCCAGCATTTT. This gives the protein CASSIDGGGDQPQHF.